The 21 T cell receptor beta chains reported below all come from one sample, sequenced in a study of blood T cell repertoires in COVID-19. The data were produced by immunoSEQ multiplex PCR, yet TCRdb's version contains in-frame clones alone and is incomplete. This repertoire shows roughly 290,000 clones, 89% found once; its top ten account for 1.5% to 2%. The sequencing sample was made of PBMCs or T cells enriched from blood (not recorded which). Receptor source: a woman in her thirties or forties who had recovered from COVID-19.

V and J are TRBV5-1 and TRBJ1-4; D is ambiguous. V was shortened by 0 bases and J by 0 bases, with 15 bases between the two germline ends. Per germline, CDR1 SGHRS and CDR2 YFSETQ. CDR3 length: 18 amino acids. The CDR3 coding sequence is TGCGCCAGCAGCTTGGATCCGTTTCCTCTTGCAACTAATGAAAAACTGTTTTTT. Translated: CASSLDPFPLATNEKLFF.

The chain links TRBV3-1 (or the pseudogene TRBV3-2) to TRBJ1-6; possibly TRBD1 for D (6 bases). This CDR3 spans 14 amino acids. The ends were cut back, 1 base at V and 13 bases at J, with 14 bases in the middle. CDR1 and CDR2 (germline): LGHDT, YNNKEL (reference sequence). CDR3 in DNA: TGTGCCAGCAGCCAAGCCAGGGGCCCCGGGCCCCTCCACTTT. Its protein product is CASSQARGPGPLHF.

This clone was recorded a few times. The genes are TRBV5-1 and TRBJ2-2; the D gene is possibly TRBD2 (6 bases). V lost 0 bases and J lost 5, with 11 bases in between. This CDR3 has 15 amino acids. Germline V gene lookup returns CDR1 SGHRS and CDR2 YFSETQ. CDR3 amino acids: CASSLVGSGTGELFF. CDR3 nucleotides: TGCGCCAGCAGCTTGGTCGGCAGCGGGACCGGGGAGCTGTTTTTT.

This chain links TRBV12-3 or TRBV12-4 with TRBJ2-7; D possibly corresponds to TRBD1 (6 bases). This CDR3 region has 12 residues. Trimming took 6 bases from V and 4 from J, leaving 10 bases between them. Here the CDR3 reads CASSQGPYEQYF. CDR3 bases: TGTGCCAGCAGCCAGGGGCCTTACGAGCAGTACTTC.

The gene calls are TRBV4-1 and TRBJ1-2; D ambiguous. CDR1 MGHRA and CDR2 YSYEKL come from the germline V gene. The CDR3 contains 16 residues. V lost 3 bases and J 8 bases, leaving 22 bases between the germline ends. CDR3 sequence (DNA): TGCGCCAGCAGCCACGAGCGGGCGATGAGACAACGAGGCTACACCTTC. Its translation is CASSHERAMRQRGYTF.

This rearrangement joins TRBV18 to TRBJ2-1; D is perhaps TRBD2 (5 bases). The CDR3 is made up of 16 amino acids. Trimming pared 0 bases from V and 0 bases from J, leaving 9 bases between. Germline CDR1 is KGHSH and CDR2 is LQKENI. As DNA, the CDR3 is TGTGCCAGCTCACCACCGACGGGGAGCTCCTACAATGAGCAGTTCTTC. As protein: CASSPPTGSSYNEQFF.

The chain has TRBV6-5 and TRBJ1-2; a possible D gene is TRBD1 (6 bases). This CDR3 contains 13 residues. The V end lost 6 bases, the J end lost 4 bases, and 12 bases lay between the germline ends. The germline V gene encodes CDR1 MNHEY and CDR2 SVGAGI. The CDR3: CASSQGQIYGYTF. The CDR3 region has the DNA TGTGCCAGCAGCCAAGGACAGATCTATGGCTACACCTTC.

The chain couples TRBV3-1 (or the pseudogene TRBV3-2) to TRBJ1-5; D unclear. The CDR3 is made up of 13 amino acids. Trimming took off 3 bases at V and 6 bases at J, with 9 bases between the two ends. Germline CDR1 reads LGHDT; CDR2 reads YNNKEL (reference sequence). CDR3 region: CASSQAGRQPQHF. The CDR3 nucleotides are TGTGCCAGCAGCCAGGCGGGCCGTCAGCCCCAGCATTTT.

The chain carries TRBV7-9 and TRBJ1-2; a weak D match, TRBD1 (6 bases). From germline, CDR1 is SEHNR and CDR2 FQNEAQ (reference sequence). V lost 4 bases to trimming and J lost 7 bases, with 13 bases between them. CDR3 length: 13 amino acids. CDR3 sequence (DNA): TGTGCCAGCAGCTCTCAGGGGCGATCTGGCTACACCTTC. Its translation: CASSSQGRSGYTF. The variable domain in full, completed from reference TRBV7-9 and TRBJ1-2, reads DTGVSQNPRHKITKRGQNVTFRCDPISEHNRLYWYRQTLGQGPEFLTYFQNEAQLEKSRLLSDRFSAERPKGSFSTLEIQRTEQGDSAMYLCASSSQGRSGYTFGSGTRLTVV.

As to this clone: One junction end disagrees with the germline gene, perhaps due to a read error. The rearrangement uses TRBV29-1 and TRBJ1-1; TRBD1 might be the D (6 bases). This CDR3 contains 13 residues. Germline V gene sequence: CDR1 SQVTM, CDR2 ANQGSEA. The CDR3 nucleotides are TGCAGCGTCGAAGGGGGGGTGAACACTGAAGCTTTCTTT. This encodes CSVEGGVNTEAFF.

V and J are TRBV20-1 and TRBJ1-5, with D possibly matching TRBD1 (6 bases). The V gene lost 3 bases and the J gene lost 5 bases, with 17 bases spanning the gap. The CDR3 runs to 15 residues. Germline CDR1 and CDR2: DFQATT and SNEGSKA (reference sequence). For the CDR3, the DNA is TGCAGTGCTAGTTTCGGACAGCACAGGGATCAGCCCCAGCATTTT. Amino acid sequence: CSASFGQHRDQPQHF.

CDR3 in DNA: TGTGCCAGCAGTTACCAGACAGGGAGGAACGAGCAGTACTTC. Translating it yields CASSYQTGRNEQYF. V and J are TRBV6-2 or TRBV6-3 and TRBJ2-7; possibly TRBD1 for D (7 bases). There are 14 residues in the CDR3. CDR1 and CDR2 from the germline V gene are MNHEY and SVGEGT. Trimming took 2 bases from V and 5 from J, leaving 13 bases between them.

Only one count was recorded for this clone. This sequence joins TRBV5-5 and TRBJ1-2; D may be TRBD1 (6 bases). CDR3 length equals 15 residues. CDR1 is SGHKS, CDR2 YYEKEE, per germline (reference sequence). Trimming stripped 0 bases from V and 5 bases from J, with 14 bases between. This CDR3 reads CASSLVGSGEYGYTF. The DNA for the CDR3 is TGTGCCAGCAGCTTGGTGGGGTCAGGGGAATATGGCTACACCTTC.

V is TRBV6-5 and J is TRBJ2-7; maybe TRBD1 (8 bases). V dropped 5 bases and J dropped 5 bases, with 13 bases sitting between them. The CDR3 sequence is 13 residues long. Germline values: CDR1 MNHEY, CDR2 SVGAGI. This chain's CDR3 is CASSRQGTNEQYF. CDR3 sequence (DNA): TGTGCCAGCAGTCGACAGGGGACTAACGAGCAGTACTTC.

The J gene is TRBJ2-2, the V gene TRBV11-2; weak D call: TRBD1 (5 bases). Trimming left V 2 bases short and J 3 bases short, with 16 bases between. This CDR3 comprises 17 residues. CDR1 is SGHAT and CDR2 is FQNNGV in the germline V gene. CDR3 protein: CASSLYPREGDTGELFF. The CDR3 DNA reads TGTGCCAGCAGCTTATATCCCAGGGAAGGGGACACCGGGGAGCTGTTTTTT.

This sequence joins TRBV15 and TRBJ1-2; D remains ambiguous. The germline CDR1 and CDR2 sequences are LNHNV and YYDKDF (reference sequence). This CDR3 has 16 amino acids. The ends were cut back, 1 base at V and 5 bases at J, with 17 bases in the middle. The CDR3 reads CATSRVLGIGQYGYTF. In nucleotides, the CDR3 is TGTGCCACCAGCAGAGTGCTCGGGATAGGGCAATATGGCTACACCTTC.

The chain uses TRBV3-1 (or the pseudogene TRBV3-2) and TRBJ1-1; D may be TRBD1 (6 bases). Germline values: CDR1 LGHDT, CDR2 YNNKEL (reference sequence). With 0 bases removed from V and 6 bases from J, the gap between germline ends came to 20 bases. This CDR3 comprises 17 residues. The CDR3 region is CASSQEGGGVGRSEAFF. As DNA, the CDR3 is TGTGCCAGCAGCCAAGAAGGGGGTGGAGTCGGACGTTCTGAAGCTTTCTTT.

This rearrangement joins TRBV25-1 to TRBJ2-1; 7 bases match TRBD2. The ends lost 2 bases at V and 8 bases at J; junction bases unmatched: 6. Germline CDR1 reads MGHDK; CDR2 reads SYGVNS. The length of the CDR3 is 14 residues. CDR3 sequence (DNA): TGTGCCAGCAGTGAAGGCGGGGGTACAGATGAGCAGTTCTTC. Amino acids: CASSEGGGTDEQFF.

V is TRBV5-1 and J is TRBJ1-2; 8 nucleotides align to TRBD1. Trimming at V came to 0 bases and at J to 8 bases, leaving 6 bases not matched to a gene. The CDR3 sequence is 14 residues long. Germline-derived CDR1 and CDR2 are SGHRS and YFSETQ. This chain's CDR3 is CASSLVQGASGYTF. In DNA form, the CDR3 reads TGCGCCAGCAGCTTGGTCCAGGGGGCGTCCGGCTACACCTTC.

V gene TRBV14 combines with J gene TRBJ1-2, with D perhaps TRBD1 (5 bases). Trimming took off 0 bases at V and 4 bases at J, with 21 bases between the two ends. This CDR3 is 18 amino acids long. The germline V gene encodes CDR1 SGHDN and CDR2 FVKESK. In DNA form, the CDR3 reads TGTGCCAGCAGCCAAGATTGGGGTTGGAGGGACCTCTCCTATGGCTACACCTTC. It specifies CASSQDWGWRDLSYGYTF. Based on the CDR3 plus reference TRBV14 and TRBJ1-2, the full variable domain is EAGVTQFPSHSVIEKGQTVTLRCDPISGHDNLYWYRRVMGKEIKFLLHFVKESKQDESGMPNNRFLAERTGGTYSTLKVQPAELEDSGVYFCASSQDWGWRDLSYGYTFGSGTRLTVV.

This CDR3 is CASSSRTGGAYNEQFF. CDR3 nucleotide sequence: TGTGCCAGCAGCTCCAGGACAGGGGGCGCCTACAATGAGCAGTTCTTC. The chain couples TRBV11-3 to TRBJ2-1; TRBD1 aligns across 11 bases. Losses at the gene ends were 4 bases for V and 2 bases for J; bases not matched to a gene: 4. The CDR3 runs 16 residues. Germline CDR1 is SGHNT and CDR2 is YENEEA. The full variable domain, completed using reference TRBV11-3 and TRBJ2-1, is EAGVVQSPRYKIIEKKQPVAFWCNPISGHNTLYWYLQNLGQGPELLIRYENEEAVDDSQLPKDRFSAERLKGVDSTLKIQPAELGDSAVYLCASSSRTGGAYNEQFFGPGTRLTVL.